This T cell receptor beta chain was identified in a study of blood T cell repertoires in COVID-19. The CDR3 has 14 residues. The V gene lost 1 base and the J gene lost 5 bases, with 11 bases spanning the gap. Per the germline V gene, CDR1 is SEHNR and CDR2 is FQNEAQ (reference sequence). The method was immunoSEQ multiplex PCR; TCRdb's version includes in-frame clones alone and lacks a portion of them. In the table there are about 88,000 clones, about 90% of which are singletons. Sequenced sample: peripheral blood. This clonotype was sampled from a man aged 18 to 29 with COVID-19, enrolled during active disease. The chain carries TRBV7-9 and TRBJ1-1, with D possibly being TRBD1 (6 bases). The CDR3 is CASSLVEGVTEAFF. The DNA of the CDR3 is TGTGCCAGCAGCTTAGTAGAGGGGGTTACTGAAGCTTTCTTT.